These T cell receptor beta chains were read from a single sample in a study of blood T cell repertoires in COVID-19. Sequencing was performed with immunoSEQ multiplex PCR; in TCRdb, only in-frame clones are kept and a portion is missing. Here the sample spans roughly 250,000 clones, approximately 90% being singletons. The source material was peripheral blood. The receptors here all came from a man younger than 40 with acute or convalescent COVID-19. Each CDR3 is given with its conserved first and last residue.

TRBJ2-1,TRBV15,CATSRRLAGGPSNEQFF
TRBJ2-2,TRBV5-6,CASSGGIATSGGASGELFF
TRBJ1-1,TRBV20-1,CSASRDRDSRF
TRBJ1-3,TRBV4-1,CASSQDQGRGSGNTIYF
TRBJ1-6,TRBV3-1/TRBV3-2,CASSRAGQSNSPLHF
TRBJ2-6,TRBV19,CASSTGTGSGANVLTF
TRBJ1-2,TRBV4-1,CASSQRTGDYGYTF
TRBJ1-1,TRBV28,CASSFGQGNTEAFF
TRBJ1-2,TRBV9,CASSMGQTTNYGYTF
TRBJ1-6,TRBV6-5,CAMGQGNSPLHF
TRBJ2-4,TRBV3-1/TRBV3-2,CASSLLAKNIQYF
TRBJ1-2,TRBV7-9,CASSRDTNYGYTF
TRBJ2-2,TRBV9,CASSAYTTGELFF
TRBJ2-7,TRBV30,CAWSDTYVAAHSYEQYF
TRBJ1-3,TRBV30,CAWSSLRTPGNTIYF
TRBJ2-3,TRBV28,CASSLLGAHTDTQYF
TRBJ2-3,TRBV28,CASRLPGSTDTQYF
TRBJ1-1,TRBV6-1,CASSEAQEGRAFF
TRBJ2-1,TRBV19,CASSPQRGTYNEQFF
TRBJ2-7,TRBV6-5,CASSWPGGVEYEQYF
TRBJ2-7,TRBV23-1,CASSQFGVSRGHNEQYF
TRBJ2-5,TRBV28,CASSLSGSGSQETQYF
TRBJ2-5,TRBV2,CASQFQETQYF
TRBJ2-3,TRBV28,CASSWGLAGPTDTQYF
TRBJ1-2,TRBV19,CASSMGTGGSGYTF
TRBJ2-3,TRBV27,CASSFSGQGVDTQYF
TRBJ2-2,TRBV9,CASSASGGPNTGELFF
TRBJ1-6,TRBV2,CASTVQSGGTSPLHF
TRBJ1-4,TRBV28,CASRNRQWLFF
TRBJ1-5,TRBV7-9,CASRGQGEGQPQHF
TRBJ2-1,TRBV5-1,CASSLEGGGHNEQFF
TRBJ1-5,TRBV10-3,CAIASGGNQPQHF
TRBJ1-1,TRBV12-3/TRBV12-4,CASSQHSNTEAFF
TRBJ1-5,TRBV28,CASSFQGVNQPQHF
TRBJ2-3,TRBV28,CASSLISPGTQYF
TRBJ2-2,TRBV9,CASSVGLAGTGELFF
TRBJ2-1,TRBV7-2,CASSSGLSSYNEQFF
TRBJ2-1,TRBV9,CASSPNGRDYNEQFF
TRBJ1-6,TRBV12-3/TRBV12-4,CASRADNSPLHF
TRBJ2-7,TRBV5-6,CASSLEDIPTRSKQYF
TRBJ2-3,TRBV28,CASSSSGTDTQYF
TRBJ1-6,TRBV12-3/TRBV12-4,CASSPGNSPLHF
TRBJ1-5,TRBV28,CASSSPSNQPQHF
TRBJ1-4,TRBV19,CASSIGQIRFNEKLFF
TRBJ1-1,TRBV13,CASSLISREAFF
TRBJ1-1,TRBV18,CASSPLRRQGLTEAFF
TRBJ2-1,TRBV11-3,CVSSPGLAGYNEQFF
TRBJ1-5,TRBV28,CASSPPINRANQPQHF
TRBJ1-6,TRBV28,CASSLNSPLHF
TRBJ1-3,TRBV6-5,CASSSHRTGGGNTIYF